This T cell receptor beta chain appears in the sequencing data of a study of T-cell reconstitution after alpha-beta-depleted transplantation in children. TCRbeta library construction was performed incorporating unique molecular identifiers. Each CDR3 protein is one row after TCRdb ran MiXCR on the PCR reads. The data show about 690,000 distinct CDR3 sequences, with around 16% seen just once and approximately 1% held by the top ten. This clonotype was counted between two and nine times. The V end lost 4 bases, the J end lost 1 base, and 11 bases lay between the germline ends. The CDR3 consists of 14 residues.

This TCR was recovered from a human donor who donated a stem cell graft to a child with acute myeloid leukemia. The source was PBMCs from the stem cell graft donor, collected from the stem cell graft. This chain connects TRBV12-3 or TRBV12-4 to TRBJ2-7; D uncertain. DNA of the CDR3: TGTGCCAGCAGTTCGCCCAGAGCTTCCTACGAGCAGTACTTC. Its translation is CASSSPRASYEQYF.